This T cell receptor beta chain was obtained from a study of identical twins. Regarding the study as a whole: Insertions were fewer in abundant cord blood beta clonotypes, whereas memory repertoires showed none of this pattern. One should note that invariant MAIT and iNKT cells could partly confound zero-insertion analyses. Less excess twin sharing appeared in beta out-of-frame sequences.

There are a few counts of this clonotype. Its matching antigen is unknown. A template switching step contributed a universal primer site, while unique molecular identifiers were present in the cDNA. Using its own MiXCR run on the 5' RACE reads, TCRdb lists one record per CDR3 protein. The sample lists more than 1.5 million distinct CDR3 sequences, around a third occurring once. What was sequenced was cord blood. This TCR was sampled from a newborn girl in good health.

The CDR3: CASVQGSHEKLFF. CDR3 coding DNA: TGTGCCAGCGTACAGGGGTCTCATGAAAAACTGTTTTTT. The J gene is TRBJ1-4, the V gene TRBV6-5; 7 bases are shared with TRBD1. Unmatched junction bases numbered 6, after V lost 8 bases and J lost 6 bases. The CDR3 has 13 amino acids. CDR1 and CDR2 from the germline V gene are MNHEY and SVGAGI.